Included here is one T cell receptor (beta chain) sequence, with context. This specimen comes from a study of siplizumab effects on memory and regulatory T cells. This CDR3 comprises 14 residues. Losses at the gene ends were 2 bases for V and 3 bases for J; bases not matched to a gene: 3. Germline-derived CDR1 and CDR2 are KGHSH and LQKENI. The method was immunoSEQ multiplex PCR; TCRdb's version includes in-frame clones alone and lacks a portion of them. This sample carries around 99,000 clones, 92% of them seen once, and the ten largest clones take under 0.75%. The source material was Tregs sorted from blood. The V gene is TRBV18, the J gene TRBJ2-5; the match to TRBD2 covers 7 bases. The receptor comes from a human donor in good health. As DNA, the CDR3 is TGTGCCAGCTCACCATCGCTAGCGGAAGAGACCCAGTACTTC. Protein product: CASSPSLAEETQYF.